This passage covers 21 T cell receptor beta chains from one sample sequenced in a study of CD8+CD57+ T cells in acquired aplastic anemia. Patients chosen for sequencing had CD8+CD57+ cells that had expanded, as shown by flow cytometry. The use of genomic DNA as template underpinned the TCR beta VDJ and CDR3 profiling. Using its own MiXCR run on the reads, TCRdb lists one record per CDR3 protein. The sample lists some 200,000 distinct CDR3 sequences; 40% to 55% were seen once. The sequenced sample was sorted CD4+, CD8+, or CD8+CD57+ T cells (not recorded which) from PBMCs. These receptor sequences come from a human donor with aplastic anemia.

The chain couples TRBV18 to TRBJ2-1, with unresolved D. The CDR3 spans 14 residues. Germline V gene lookup returns CDR1 KGHSH and CDR2 LQKENI. The germline V and J ends were trimmed by 1 base and 5 bases, with 9 bases remaining between them. The CDR3, as DNA: TGTGCCAGCTCACCACGGCAGGTTAACAATGAGCAGTTCTTC. Translated: CASSPRQVNNEQFF. The whole variable domain, filled in from reference TRBV18 and TRBJ2-1, reads NAGVMQNPRHLVRRRGQEARLRCSPMKGHSHVYWYRQLPEEGLKFMVYLQKENIIDESGMPKERFSAEFPKEGPSILRIQQVVRGDSAAYFCASSPRQVNNEQFFGPGTRLTVL.

The V and J genes are TRBV11-2 and TRBJ2-4; a weak D match, TRBD2 (5 bases). V was shortened by 5 bases and J by 9 bases, with 14 bases between the two germline ends. The CDR3 is 13 amino acids. In germline, CDR1 is SGHAT, CDR2 FQNNGV. The CDR3 sequence: CASSPGPGTIQYF. CDR3 nucleotides: TGTGCCAGCAGCCCCGGGCCGGGAACCATTCAGTACTTC. Full variable domain (missing parts from reference TRBV11-2 and TRBJ2-4): EAGVAQSPRYKIIEKRQSVAFWCNPISGHATLYWYQQILGQGPKLLIQFQNNGVVDDSQLPKDRFSAERLKGVDSTLKIQPAKLEDSAVYLCASSPGPGTIQYFGAGTRLSVL.

V is TRBV5-1 and J is TRBJ2-7; 8 bases match TRBD1. The CDR3 runs 15 residues. The germline V gene has CDR1 SGHRS and CDR2 YFSETQ. V lost 1 base, J lost 4 bases, and 7 bases stayed unmatched. Here the CDR3 reads CASSLSWDRRYEQYF. Written as DNA, the CDR3 is TGCGCCAGCAGCTTGTCATGGGACAGGCGGTACGAGCAGTACTTC.

This clonotype was seen at least ten times. The chain is built from TRBV30 and TRBJ1-5, with D hard to call. Germline V gene data show CDR1 as GTSNPN and CDR2 as SVGIG (reference sequence). The V end lost 3 bases, the J end lost 9 bases, and 18 bases lay between the germline ends. The length of the CDR3 is 14 residues. The CDR3 DNA follows: TGTGCCTGGAGCCTAACCCGTGGAACTGGGCCCCAGCATTTT. Translation: CAWSLTRGTGPQHF.

The chain has TRBV6-1 and TRBJ1-1; a weak D match, TRBD1 (5 bases). V was shortened by 6 bases and J by 12 bases, with 20 bases between the two germline ends. Germline V CDR1 and CDR2: MNHNS, SASEGT. There are 13 residues in the CDR3. CDR3 sequence: CASSQGTASSTFF. CDR3 sequence (DNA): TGTGCCAGCAGCCAAGGGACCGCGAGTTCCACTTTCTTT.

This clonotype was found a few times. The chain couples TRBV2 to TRBJ1-1; 7 bases are a match to TRBD1. Trimming took 5 bases from V and 6 from J; bases not matched to a gene: 9. The CDR3 length is 14 residues. Germline CDR1 SNHLY, CDR2 FYNNEI. CDR3 region: CASSLRQGGSEAFF. DNA for the CDR3: TGTGCCAGCAGTTTGAGGCAGGGGGGCTCTGAAGCTTTCTTT.

This clonotype has a count of ten or more. J is TRBJ1-5 and V is TRBV12-3 or TRBV12-4; the D is unclear. Trimming pared 4 bases from V and 1 base from J, leaving 11 bases between. The CDR3 is 15 amino acids. CDR3 DNA: TGTGCCAGCAGTTCCGACGGTTTAAGCAATCAGCCCCAGCATTTT. As protein: CASSSDGLSNQPQHF.

This clonotype was counted many times. The chain recombines TRBV12-3 or TRBV12-4 with TRBJ1-1, with D perhaps TRBD1 (6 bases). CDR3 size: 13 residues. V lost 6 bases and J 8 bases, leaving 16 bases between the germline ends. For the CDR3, the DNA is TGTGCCAGCAGCAAGACCGAGGGGGGAGAAGCTTTCTTT. It yields the protein CASSKTEGGEAFF.

The gene calls are TRBV2 and TRBJ1-6; D gene unclear. CDR3 length equals 15 residues. The V and J ends lost 4 bases and 0 bases respectively, with 7 bases between them. Germline V gene data show CDR1 as SNHLY and CDR2 as FYNNEI. The DNA for the CDR3 is TGTGCCAGCAGTGGGCTGAGCTCCTATAATTCACCCCTCCACTTT. This encodes CASSGLSSYNSPLHF. The variable domain in full, completed from reference TRBV2 and TRBJ1-6, reads EPEVTQTPSHQVTQMGQEVILRCVPISNHLYFYWYRQILGQKVEFLVSFYNNEISEKSEIFDDQFSVERPDGSNFTLKIRSTKLEDSAMYFCASSGLSSYNSPLHFGNGTRLTVT.

The chain recombines TRBV7-9 with TRBJ2-7; D is unclear. The CDR3 totals 13 residues. Germline lookup yields CDR1 SEHNR and CDR2 FQNEAQ (reference sequence). Trimming removed 1 base at V and 3 bases at J, with 7 bases between. The CDR3 DNA reads as TGTGCCAGCAGCTTAGGCTGGATCTACGAGCAGTACTTC. It specifies CASSLGWIYEQYF.

This clonotype was seen ten or more times. The V and J genes are TRBV20-1 and TRBJ2-3; D ambiguous. CDR1 is DFQATT and CDR2 is SNEGSKA in the germline V gene (reference sequence). This CDR3 region has 15 residues. V was cut by 3 bases and J by 0 bases, with 13 bases left in between. CDR3 coding DNA: TGCAGTGCTAGTCACCCGGCCTCTAGCACAGATACGCAGTATTTT. Amino acid sequence: CSASHPASSTDTQYF.

The V gene is TRBV10-2, the J gene TRBJ2-7; 8 nucleotides align to TRBD2. The CDR3 is made up of 15 amino acids. CDR1 and CDR2 (germline): WSHSY, SAAADI. With V trimmed by 0 bases and J by 4 bases, 5 bases remained unmatched. In nucleotides, the CDR3 is TGCGCCAGCAGTGAGTCCGGGAGGGAGGAGTACGAGCAGTACTTC. The encoded protein is CASSESGREEYEQYF.

The V call is TRBV24-1, the J call TRBJ2-1, with 15 bases that match TRBD2. Looked up from germline, CDR1 is KGHDR and CDR2 is SFDVKD. V was clipped by 2 bases and J by 7 bases; unmatched bases: 2. The length of the CDR3 is 16 residues. The CDR3 region is CATSDYGTSGRNEQFF. CDR3 bases: TGTGCCACCAGTGATTACGGGACTAGCGGGAGGAATGAGCAGTTCTTC.

A word on this clonotype: This sequence may be a read error, since a much larger clone differs from it by one base. The CDR3 region is CASSLKGSGIQYF. CDR3 DNA: TGTGCCAGCAGCCTAAAGGGGAGCGGCATTCAGTACTTC. V gene TRBV5-5 combines with J gene TRBJ2-4, with D perhaps given as TRBD1 or TRBD2 (5 bases each). Trimming shortened V by 4 bases and J by 9 bases, and 14 bases separated the two germline ends. CDR1 is SGHKS, CDR2 YYEKEE, per germline (reference sequence). The CDR3 runs 13 residues.

This sequence joins TRBV20-1 and TRBJ1-2, with D unresolved. The germline gives CDR1 DFQATT, CDR2 SNEGSKA (reference sequence). This CDR3 contains 9 residues. CDR3 region: CREPIGYTF. As DNA, the CDR3 is TGCAGGGAACCGATTGGCTACACCTTC.

A few counts support this clonotype. V and J are TRBV29-1 and TRBJ2-7; the D is unclear. The CDR3 spans 12 residues. Trimming shortened V by 3 bases and J by 2 bases, and 8 bases separated the two germline ends. Germline V gives CDR1 SQVTM, CDR2 ANQGSEA. The CDR3 region has the DNA TGCAGCGTTGAGAACACGGCCTACGAGCAGTACTTC. It specifies CSVENTAYEQYF.

The V and J genes are TRBV11-1 and TRBJ2-7; perhaps TRBD2 as D (7 bases). The germline V and J ends were trimmed by 2 bases and 1 base, with 15 bases remaining between them. Germline CDR1 reads SGHAT; CDR2 reads FQDESV (reference sequence). The CDR3 covers 16 residues. The CDR3 DNA follows: TGTGCCAGCAGCTTAATCGGGGGGCCTACATCCTACGAGCAGTACTTC. Translating gives CASSLIGGPTSYEQYF.

The chain uses TRBV10-3 and TRBJ1-6; 7 bases line up with TRBD1. This CDR3 has 18 residues. The ends lost 5 bases at V and 8 bases at J; junction bases unmatched: 18. CDR1 ENHRY and CDR2 SYGVKD come from the germline V gene. CDR3 region: CAISNPTPGWDSYSPLHF. The CDR3 DNA is TGTGCCATCAGTAATCCTACCCCAGGGTGGGACAGCTATTCACCCCTCCACTTT.

This clonotype was counted at least ten times. V usage is TRBV20-1 and J usage is TRBJ2-3, with TRBD2 matching 11 bases. Germline assignment: CDR1 DFQATT and CDR2 SNEGSKA (reference sequence). There are 16 residues in the CDR3. V shed 0 bases and J 4 bases; nucleotides not matched to a gene: 6. The CDR3 DNA is TGCAGTGCTAGAGATATAGCGGGAGGGCTCTCAGATACGCAGTATTTT. Its protein product is CSARDIAGGLSDTQYF.

This chain links TRBV18 with TRBJ2-2; 7 bases match TRBD2. Per germline, CDR1 KGHSH and CDR2 LQKENI. Trimming at V came to 2 bases and at J to 8 bases, leaving 11 bases not matched to a gene. The CDR3 contains 16 residues. The CDR3 DNA follows: TGTGCCAGCTCACCATCGTCCCGACTAGCCGGGGGGGAGCTGTTTTTT. Translation: CASSPSSRLAGGELFF.

The sample holds many counts of this clonotype. The gene calls are TRBV20-1 and TRBJ1-2; D unclear. Germline loops: CDR1 DFQATT, CDR2 SNEGSKA (reference sequence). V shed 0 bases and J shed 4 bases, with 12 bases lying between them. The CDR3 totals 14 residues. CDR3 nucleotide sequence: TGCAGTGCTAGAGATTTTCGGGGAAGCTATGGCTACACCTTC. Its protein product is CSARDFRGSYGYTF.